Listed below are T cell receptor beta chains from one sample, sequenced in a study of siplizumab effects on memory and regulatory T cells. The table came from immunoSEQ multiplex PCR; TCRdb's copy has only in-frame clones and leaves some out. The data show around 65,000 clones, with around three quarters seen just once and roughly 0.4% held by the top ten. Source material: memory CD4+ T cells sorted from blood. The receptor source for this set is a human donor in good health. The CDR3 runs from the conserved cysteine through the conserved F or W. The D gene is left open where the match is weak. Clone size is stated in some rows and not others, as once, few, many or a class when expanded.

clone size: -; D gene: TRBD1; V gene: TRBV7-9; J gene: TRBJ1-1; CDR3 DNA: TGTGCCAGCAGCCGACAGGGGAACACTGAAGCTTTCTTT; CDR3 protein: CASSRQGNTEAFF
clone size: -; D gene: -; V gene: TRBV11-2; J gene: TRBJ2-7; CDR3 DNA: TGTGCCAGCAGCACGGAGAGGGAGTACGAGCAGTACTTC; CDR3 protein: CASSTEREYEQYF
clone size: few; D gene: -; V gene: TRBV11-2; J gene: TRBJ2-5; CDR3 DNA: TGTGCCAGCAGCCCTGGTTGGGCAGACCAAGAGACCCAGTACTTC; CDR3 protein: CASSPGWADQETQYF
clone size: -; D gene: TRBD1; V gene: TRBV29-1; J gene: TRBJ2-6; CDR3 DNA: TGCAGCGTTGAGGGGCAGGGGGCTGGGGCCGACGTCCTGACTTTC; CDR3 protein: CSVEGQGAGADVLTF
clone size: once; D gene: -; V gene: TRBV4-1; J gene: TRBJ1-1; CDR3 DNA: TGCGCCAGCAGCCAAGTTCCCGGGATGGCGTTGGGCCGGAGGAACACTGAAGCTTTCTTT; CDR3 protein: CASSQVPGMALGRRNTEAFF
clone size: -; D gene: TRBD1; V gene: TRBV2; J gene: TRBJ2-2; CDR3 DNA: TGTGCCAGCACCGGACAGGGTTCCACCGGGGAGCTGTTTTTT; CDR3 protein: CASTGQGSTGELFF
clone size: once; D gene: -; V gene: TRBV5-1; J gene: TRBJ2-3; CDR3 DNA: TGCGCCAGCAGCTTAGCGGACCCCACAGATACGCAGTATTTT; CDR3 protein: CASSLADPTDTQYF
clone size: -; D gene: -; V gene: TRBV2; J gene: TRBJ2-6; CDR3 DNA: TGTGCCAGCACCCGGAACTCTGGGGCCAACGTCCTGACTTTC; CDR3 protein: CASTRNSGANVLTF
clone size: few; D gene: TRBD1; V gene: TRBV5-1; J gene: TRBJ2-2; CDR3 DNA: TGCGCCAGCAGCGGACAGGCGGACACCGGGGAGCTGTTTTTT; CDR3 protein: CASSGQADTGELFF
clone size: -; D gene: TRBD1; V gene: TRBV7-2; J gene: TRBJ1-5; CDR3 DNA: TGTGCCAGCAGCCCTCAACAGGGGGGCTATCAGCCCCAGCATTTT; CDR3 protein: CASSPQQGGYQPQHF
clone size: -; D gene: -; V gene: TRBV7-7; J gene: TRBJ2-2; CDR3 DNA: TGTGCCACAGGGGGGGCGCGTGACACCGGGGAGCTGTTTTTT; CDR3 protein: CATGGARDTGELFF
clone size: -; D gene: TRBD1; V gene: TRBV28; J gene: TRBJ2-6; CDR3 DNA: TGTGCCAGCAGCCCCAGACAGGGGTTACGGTCTGGGGCCAACGTCCTGACTTTC; CDR3 protein: CASSPRQGLRSGANVLTF
clone size: -; D gene: -; V gene: TRBV6-5; J gene: TRBJ1-5; CDR3 DNA: TGTGCCAGCAGTTACGGAGGTAGCAATCAGCCCCAGCATTTT; CDR3 protein: CASSYGGSNQPQHF
clone size: few; D gene: TRBD1; V gene: TRBV19; J gene: TRBJ1-2; CDR3 DNA: TGTGCCACTTCCCTTGGACAGGGAGGCTACACCTTC; CDR3 protein: CATSLGQGGYTF
clone size: -; D gene: TRBD2; V gene: TRBV5-1; J gene: TRBJ2-1; CDR3 DNA: TGCGCCAGCAGCTCCGGGGGGGCTAGCTACAATGAGCAGTTCTTC; CDR3 protein: CASSSGGASYNEQFF
clone size: -; D gene: TRBD1; V gene: TRBV30; J gene: TRBJ1-1; CDR3 DNA: TGTGCCTGGAGTAATGGACAGGCTGAAGCTTTCTTT; CDR3 protein: CAWSNGQAEAFF
clone size: -; D gene: -; V gene: TRBV7-2; J gene: TRBJ2-3; CDR3 DNA: TGTGCCAGCAGCTCTCGGGGCGCAGATACGCAGTATTTT; CDR3 protein: CASSSRGADTQYF
clone size: -; D gene: -; V gene: TRBV6-6; J gene: TRBJ1-5; CDR3 DNA: TGTGCCAGCACCAGGTACCCCACTGAAGGGCGGCCCCAGCATTTT; CDR3 protein: CASTRYPTEGRPQHF
clone size: -; D gene: -; V gene: TRBV6-5; J gene: TRBJ1-4; CDR3 DNA: TGTGCCAGCAGTTACGACAGCAGGCATGAAAAACTGTTTTTT; CDR3 protein: CASSYDSRHEKLFF
clone size: -; D gene: -; V gene: TRBV30; J gene: TRBJ2-7; CDR3 DNA: TGTGCCTGGACCCCCGGACAATTCGGCTACGAGCAGTACTTC; CDR3 protein: CAWTPGQFGYEQYF
clone size: -; D gene: -; V gene: TRBV6-1; J gene: TRBJ1-1; CDR3 DNA: TGTGCCAGCAGTGAGGGGTTGAACACTGAAGCTTTCTTT; CDR3 protein: CASSEGLNTEAFF
clone size: -; D gene: -; V gene: TRBV6-1; J gene: TRBJ1-1; CDR3 DNA: TGTGCCAGCAGTTACGGGCCTGAAGCTTTCTTT; CDR3 protein: CASSYGPEAFF
clone size: -; D gene: -; V gene: TRBV10-3; J gene: TRBJ2-3; CDR3 DNA: TGTGCCATCAGTGACCCGCGGCGGACTACAGATACGCAGTATTTT; CDR3 protein: CAISDPRRTTDTQYF
clone size: -; D gene: -; V gene: TRBV10-3; J gene: TRBJ2-2; CDR3 DNA: TGTGCCATCTCAGAGGGGTCAGGTGCCGGGGAGCTGTTTTTT; CDR3 protein: CAISEGSGAGELFF
clone size: -; D gene: TRBD1; V gene: TRBV5-6; J gene: TRBJ1-6; CDR3 DNA: TGTGCCAGCAGCTCTTCAGACAGGGATTATTCACCCCTCCACTTT; CDR3 protein: CASSSSDRDYSPLHF
clone size: -; D gene: TRBD1; V gene: TRBV29-1; J gene: TRBJ2-6; CDR3 DNA: TGCAGCGCCACGGGACAGGGGGCTCTGGGGGCCAACGTCCTGACTTTC; CDR3 protein: CSATGQGALGANVLTF
clone size: -; D gene: TRBD1; V gene: TRBV5-1; J gene: TRBJ1-1; CDR3 DNA: TGCGCCAGCAGCAAAATGACAGGGACTCCCGAGAAGTACACTGAAGCTTTCTTT; CDR3 protein: CASSKMTGTPEKYTEAFF
clone size: -; D gene: TRBD2; V gene: TRBV7-3; J gene: TRBJ2-5; CDR3 DNA: TGTGCCAGCAGCTTAACGTCCCCTAGCGGGGCAGAGACCCAGTACTTC; CDR3 protein: CASSLTSPSGAETQYF
clone size: once; D gene: -; V gene: TRBV7-2; J gene: TRBJ2-5; CDR3 DNA: TGTGCCAGCGGGTACCAAGAGACCCAGTACTTC; CDR3 protein: CASGYQETQYF
clone size: -; D gene: -; V gene: TRBV20-1; J gene: TRBJ2-5; CDR3 DNA: TGCAGTGCTAGACAGGGGGAGACCCAGTACTTC; CDR3 protein: CSARQGETQYF
clone size: -; D gene: -; V gene: TRBV6-1; J gene: TRBJ1-1; CDR3 DNA: TGTGCCAGCAGCTATCCGGACCATTCCTGGGCTTTCTTT; CDR3 protein: CASSYPDHSWAFF
clone size: -; D gene: -; V gene: TRBV1; J gene: TRBJ1-3; CDR3 DNA: TGCACCAGCAGCCAAGACTCCGGAAACACCATATATTTT; CDR3 protein: CTSSQDSGNTIYF